Only a few counts were recorded for the clone carrying this T cell receptor beta chain. What it recognizes is unknown. These data come from a study of T cells in Graves' hyperthyroidism and ophthalmopathy. Notes on the study in general: Separation of ophthalmopathy from stable hyperthyroidism was achieved by a 13 V-J model. Most thyroid clonotypes with frequency above 0.001 were detected in blood. Onset of ophthalmopathy came a median approximately 6.5 months after the model predicted it.

What was amplified from RNA transcripts were TCR beta CDR3 regions. First-round RT-PCR with HTBI primers amplified the TCR CDR3 region. TCRdb ran MiXCR on the multiplex PCR reads and lists one entry per CDR3 protein. The sample carries about 770,000 distinct CDR3 sequences, around 20% recorded once. Germline CDR1 LNHDA, CDR2 SQIVND (reference sequence). The V gene lost 7 bases and the J gene lost 8 bases, with 9 bases spanning the gap. The CDR3 sequence is 11 residues long. A patient was excluded if there was uncontrolled infection, other autoimmune disease, pregnancy or lactation. This chain connects TRBV19 to TRBJ2-1; no clear D. The sequence derives from a woman aged 50 to 60 with Graves' hyperthyroidism that later progressed to Graves' ophthalmopathy. The sample consisted of blood. The CDR3 loop reads CASIGMDEQFF. CDR3 coding DNA: TGTGCCAGTATTGGGATGGATGAGCAGTTCTTC.